This TCR beta chain came from a study of T cell repertoires in cytomegalovirus infection. For the study at large: As its CMV epitopes, the study selected recently identified HLA-C-restricted and well-studied HLA-B-restricted targets. Study-wide points: The ex vivo response was dominated by HLA-C-restricted CMV-specific TCR beta clonotypes.

This clonotype has just a few counts. Antigen: not known. Germline CDR1 and CDR2: SNHLY and FYNNEI. V shed 0 bases and J 0 bases; nucleotides not matched to a gene: 3. The CDR3 consists of 17 residues. TCRdb reprocessed the reads with MiXCR, giving one entry per CDR3 protein. The sample has roughly 990,000 distinct CDR3 sequences; roughly 30% are singletons. The starting material was cultured CD8+ T cells from PBMCs, obtained from culture after CMV antigen stimulation. This TCR came from a human donor in good health (CMV status not recorded). Some clones in this sample may be carry-over from other donors' samples. The chain uses TRBV2 and TRBJ2-2; TRBD1 matches 8 bases. The CDR3 DNA follows: TGTGCCAGCAGTGAAGCGGGCAGGGGGCCGAACACCGGGGAGCTGTTTTTT. Protein product: CASSEAGRGPNTGELFF.